Given below is one TCR beta chain in context. The antigen is undetermined. The sample comes from a study of beta chain features in type 1 diabetes. Overall study results and limits: For patients, the naive, central memory and Treg TCRB repertoires appeared more alike than for healthy donors.

Sequencing targeted expressed TCRB transcripts, as all isolated RNA had been reverse transcribed. Profiled with immunoSEQ multiplex PCR; TCRdb holds only in-frame clones, not every one. This repertoire shows about 230,000 clones, over 8.5% found once; its top ten account for around 0.037%. The V end was cut by 3 bases, the J end by 0 bases, with 20 bases between. The CDR3 covers 18 residues. Germline CDR1 reads SQVTM; CDR2 reads ANQGSEA. Specimen: naive CD4+ T cells from blood. The sequence derives from a woman between 18 and 29 years old in good health. The J gene is TRBJ1-4, the V gene TRBV29-1; D is possibly TRBD1 (6 bases). CDR3 sequence (DNA): TGCAGCGTTGAGCCGGGACACCCCTTGGGGCCAACTAATGAAAAACTGTTTTTT. It codes for CSVEPGHPLGPTNEKLFF.